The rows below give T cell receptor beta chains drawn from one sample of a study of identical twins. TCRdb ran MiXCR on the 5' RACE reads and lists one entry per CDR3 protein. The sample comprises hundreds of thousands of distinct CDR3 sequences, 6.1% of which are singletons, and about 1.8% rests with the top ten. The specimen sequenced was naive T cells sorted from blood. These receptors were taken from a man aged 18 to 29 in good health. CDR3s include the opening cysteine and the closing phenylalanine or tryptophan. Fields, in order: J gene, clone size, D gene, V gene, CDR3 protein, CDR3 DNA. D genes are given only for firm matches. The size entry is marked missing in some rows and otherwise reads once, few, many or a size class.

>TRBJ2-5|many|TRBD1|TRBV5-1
CASSLGGQGAETQYF
TGCGCCAGCAGCTTGGGGGGACAGGGTGCAGAGACCCAGTACTTC
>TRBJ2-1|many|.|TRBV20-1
CSALSISEQFF
TGCAGTGCTCTTAGTATTAGTGAGCAGTTCTTC
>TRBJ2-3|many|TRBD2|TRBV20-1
CSATAPGLATDTQYF
TGCAGTGCTACTGCTCCGGGACTAGCAACAGATACGCAGTATTTT
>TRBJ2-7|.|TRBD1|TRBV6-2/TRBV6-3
CASSHPGQGYEQYF
TGTGCCAGCAGTCACCCGGGACAGGGCTACGAGCAGTACTTC
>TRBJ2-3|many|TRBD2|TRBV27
CASSGLAGGPGTDTQYF
TGTGCCAGCAGCGGACTAGCGGGAGGGCCGGGCACAGATACGCAGTATTTT
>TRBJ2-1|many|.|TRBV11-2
CASSLTGRALSSYNEQFF
TGTGCCAGCAGCTTAACTGGGCGGGCCTTGAGCTCCTACAATGAGCAGTTCTTC
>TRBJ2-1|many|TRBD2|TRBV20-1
CSAPLAGAPRYNEQFF
TGCAGTGCTCCTCTAGCGGGAGCCCCTAGGTACAATGAGCAGTTCTTC
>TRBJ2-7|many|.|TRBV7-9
CASSSSYGTSSYEQYF
TGTGCCAGCAGCTCATCCTACGGGACTTCAAGCTACGAGCAGTACTTC
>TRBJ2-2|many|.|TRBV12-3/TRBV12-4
CASSLTGNTGELFF
TGCGCCAGCAGCTTGACAGGGAACACCGGGGAGCTGTTTTTT
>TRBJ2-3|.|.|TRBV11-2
CASRPGSPRADTQYF
TGTGCCAGCAGACCAGGCTCCCCGAGGGCAGATACGCAGTATTTT
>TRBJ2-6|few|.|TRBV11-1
CASSSYTGLLSGANVLTF
TGTGCCAGCAGCTCGTACACGGGACTTCTCTCTGGGGCCAACGTCCTGACTTTC
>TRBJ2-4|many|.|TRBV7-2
CASSLAPGRNIQYF
TGTGCCAGCAGCTTAGCGCCGGGGAGAAACATTCAGTACTTC
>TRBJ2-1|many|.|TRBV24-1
CATSVGVPYNEQFF
TGTGCCACCAGTGTAGGGGTCCCCTACAATGAGCAGTTCTTC
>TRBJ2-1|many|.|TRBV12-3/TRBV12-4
CASSLNNRDEQFF
TGTGCCAGCAGTTTGAATAACAGGGATGAGCAGTTCTTC
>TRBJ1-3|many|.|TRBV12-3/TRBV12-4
CASGLVISGNTIYF
TGTGCCAGCGGTCTTGTGATCTCTGGAAACACCATATATTTT
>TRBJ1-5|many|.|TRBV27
CASSLWGGRGEHQPQHF
TGTGCCAGCAGTTTATGGGGCGGCAGGGGAGAGCATCAGCCCCAGCATTTT
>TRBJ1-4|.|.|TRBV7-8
CASSFRRNQAGEKLFF
TGTGCCAGCAGCTTTAGAAGGAACCAAGCCGGCGAAAAACTGTTTTTT
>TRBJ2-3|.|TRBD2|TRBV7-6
CASSRGTSGRITDTQYF
TGTGCCAGCAGCCGAGGGACTAGCGGGAGGATCACAGATACGCAGTATTTT
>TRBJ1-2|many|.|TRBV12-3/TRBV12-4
CASRDTANYGYTF
TGTGCCAGCCGTGATACAGCTAACTATGGCTACACCTTC
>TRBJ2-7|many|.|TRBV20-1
CSARYQTGPLPYEQYF
TGCAGTGCTAGATATCAAACAGGACCCTTGCCCTACGAGCAGTACTTC
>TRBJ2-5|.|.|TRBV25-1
CASSGGLGADGETQYF
TGTGCCAGCAGCGGGGGGTTGGGGGCGGATGGAGAGACCCAGTACTTC
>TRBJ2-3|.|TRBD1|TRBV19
CASTSTGVYTDTQYF
TGTGCCAGTACTTCGACAGGGGTCTACACAGATACGCAGTATTTT
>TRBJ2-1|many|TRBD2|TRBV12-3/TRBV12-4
CASRDSGMSYNEQFF
TGTGCCAGCCGTGATAGCGGGATGTCCTACAATGAGCAGTTCTTC
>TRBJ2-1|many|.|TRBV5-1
CASSRLTSDEQFF
TGCGCCAGCAGCCGACTGACCAGTGATGAGCAGTTCTTC
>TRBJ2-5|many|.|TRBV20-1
CSASGAGSETQYF
TGCAGTGCTAGTGGGGCGGGGTCGGAGACCCAGTACTTC
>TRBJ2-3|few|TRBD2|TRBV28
CASRRLAGLRQYF
TGTGCCAGCAGGCGACTAGCGGGATTAAGGCAGTATTTT
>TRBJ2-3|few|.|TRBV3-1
CASSLYHSSARTDTQYF
TGTGCCAGCAGCCTATACCACTCGAGCGCCCGCACAGATACGCAGTATTTT
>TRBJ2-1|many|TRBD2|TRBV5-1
CASSWTSSYNEQFF
TGCGCCAGCAGCTGGACTAGCTCCTACAATGAGCAGTTCTTC
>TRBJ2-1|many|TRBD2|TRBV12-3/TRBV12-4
CASMAGDLSNEQFF
TGTGCCAGCATGGCGGGAGATTTGAGCAATGAGCAGTTCTTC
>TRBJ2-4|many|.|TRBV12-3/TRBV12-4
CASRGGVESKNIQYF
TGTGCCAGCAGAGGAGGAGTCGAATCCAAAAACATTCAGTACTTC
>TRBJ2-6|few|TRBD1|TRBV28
CASSPWAGGAAGANVLTF
TGTGCCAGCAGCCCTTGGGCAGGGGGCGCAGCTGGGGCCAACGTCCTGACTTTC
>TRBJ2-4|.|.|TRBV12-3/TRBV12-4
CASSSRQDFVKNIQYF
TGTGCCAGCAGTTCCCGACAGGATTTTGTCAAAAACATTCAGTACTTC
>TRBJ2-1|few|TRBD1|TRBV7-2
CASSLYEGGRDNEQFF
TGTGCCAGCAGCTTGTATGAAGGGGGCAGAGACAATGAGCAGTTCTTC
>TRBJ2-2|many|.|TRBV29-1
CSAGDRKNTGELFF
TGCAGCGCCGGCGACAGGAAGAACACCGGGGAGCTGTTTTTT
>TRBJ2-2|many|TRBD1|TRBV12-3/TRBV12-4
CASRPGQVPTGELFF
TGTGCCAGCAGGCCGGGACAGGTGCCCACCGGGGAGCTGTTTTTT
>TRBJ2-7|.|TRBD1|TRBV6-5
CASSYRQGADEQYF
TGTGCCAGCAGTTACAGACAGGGGGCCGACGAGCAGTACTTC
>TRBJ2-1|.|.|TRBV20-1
CSARDWKGQAQFF
TGCAGTGCTAGAGATTGGAAGGGGCAGGCCCAGTTCTTC
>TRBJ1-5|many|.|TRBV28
CASSYRAINQPQHF
TGTGCCAGCAGTTACCGGGCCATCAATCAGCCCCAGCATTTT